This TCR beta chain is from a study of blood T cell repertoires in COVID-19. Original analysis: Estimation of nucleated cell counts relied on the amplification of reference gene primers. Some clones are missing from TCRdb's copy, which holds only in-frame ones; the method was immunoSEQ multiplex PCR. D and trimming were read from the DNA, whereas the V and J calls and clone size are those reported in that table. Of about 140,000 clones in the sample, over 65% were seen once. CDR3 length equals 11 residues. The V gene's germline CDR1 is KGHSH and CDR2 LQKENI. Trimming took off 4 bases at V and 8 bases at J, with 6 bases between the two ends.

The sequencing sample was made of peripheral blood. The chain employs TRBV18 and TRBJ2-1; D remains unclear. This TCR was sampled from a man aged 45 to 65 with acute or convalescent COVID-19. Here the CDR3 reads CASSREDEQFF. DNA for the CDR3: TGTGCCAGCTCACGAGAGGATGAGCAGTTCTTC.